Listed below are T cell receptor beta chains from one sample, sequenced in a study of T cells in Graves' hyperthyroidism and ophthalmopathy. TCRdb re-called the multiplex PCR reads with MiXCR, one entry per CDR3 protein. The profile shows some 650,000 distinct CDR3 sequences, roughly 16% of them singletons. Source material: blood. Source of these receptors: a woman in her thirties or forties with Graves' ophthalmopathy. The CDR3 runs from the conserved cysteine through the conserved F or W. D genes are given only for firm matches. Clone size is shown for a subset of rows, as once, few, many or a class of expanded clone.

size	D	length	V	J	CDR3	DNA
few	TRBD1	14	TRBV20-1	TRBJ2-2	CSAEDRVNTGELFF	TGCAGTGCTGAAGACAGGGTGAACACCGGGGAGCTGTTTTTT
many	TRBD2	13	TRBV7-9	TRBJ2-1	CASSLLAGDEQFF	TGTGCCAGCAGCTTACTAGCGGGAGATGAGCAGTTCTTC
many	-	17	TRBV20-1	TRBJ2-5	CSARAPLGLAVQETQYF	TGCAGTGCTAGAGCGCCCCTTGGGTTAGCGGTTCAAGAGACCCAGTACTTC
-	-	14	TRBV7-2	TRBJ2-5	CASSFGTLKETQYF	TGTGCCAGCAGCTTCGGGACCCTAAAAGAGACCCAGTACTTC
-	-	13	TRBV6-2/TRBV6-3	TRBJ1-1	CASSTQINTEAFF	TGTGCCAGCAGTACCCAGATTAACACTGAAGCTTTCTTT
many	-	14	TRBV18	TRBJ1-6	CASSPSPGDSPLHF	TGTGCCAGCTCACCATCCCCAGGGGATTCACCCCTCCACTTT
-	-	14	TRBV6-1	TRBJ2-3	CASSLGHRTDTQYF	TGTGCCAGCAGCCTGGGACACCGGACAGATACGCAGTATTTT
many	-	14	TRBV12-3/TRBV12-4	TRBJ1-1	CASSPHSMNTEAFF	TGTGCCAGCAGTCCCCACTCCATGAACACTGAAGCTTTCTTT
many	TRBD1	15	TRBV5-1	TRBJ1-1	CASSYVGQGAAEAFF	TGCGCCAGCAGCTATGTCGGTCAGGGGGCCGCTGAAGCTTTCTTT
many	TRBD2	17	TRBV5-1	TRBJ2-7	CASSPGTSGTPSYEQYF	TGCGCCAGCAGCCCGGGGACTAGCGGGACGCCATCCTACGAGCAGTACTTC
-	-	14	TRBV6-2/TRBV6-3	TRBJ1-1	CASRRDGSNTEAFF	TGTGCCAGCAGACGGGACGGATCGAACACTGAAGCTTTCTTT
many	-	13	TRBV2	TRBJ1-5	CASTQESNQPQHF	TGTGCCAGCACACAGGAGAGCAATCAGCCCCAGCATTTT
many	-	11	TRBV20-1	TRBJ2-7	CSARQAYEQYF	TGCAGTGCTAGACAGGCCTACGAGCAGTACTTC
few	-	17	TRBV20-1	TRBJ1-5	CSAGQGRGGYSNQPQHF	TGCAGTGCTGGGCAGGGGAGGGGGGGATATAGCAATCAGCCCCAGCATTTT
many	-	15	TRBV3-1	TRBJ2-5	CASSQSEGAWETQYF	TGTGCCAGCAGCCAATCGGAGGGGGCCTGGGAGACCCAGTACTTC
few	-	15	TRBV5-1	TRBJ1-1	CASSLVVAPNTEAFF	TGCGCCAGCAGCTTGGTTGTCGCGCCGAACACTGAAGCTTTCTTT
few	TRBD1	15	TRBV28	TRBJ2-2	CASSSRQGITGELFF	TGTGCCAGCAGTTCTCGACAGGGAATCACCGGGGAGCTGTTTTTT
many	-	14	TRBV11-2	TRBJ2-5	CASSILDLQETQYF	TGTGCCAGCAGCATCCTGGACTTACAAGAGACCCAGTACTTC
-	-	16	TRBV7-9	TRBJ2-5	CASRHSLSGRGETQYF	TGTGCCAGCAGACATAGCCTTTCCGGAAGGGGTGAGACCCAGTACTTC
many	-	13	TRBV30	TRBJ1-2	CAWSLREEGGYTF	TGTGCCTGGAGTCTTCGGGAGGAAGGTGGCTACACCTTC
few	-	15	TRBV18	TRBJ1-4	CASSPSTGTNEKLFF	TGTGCCAGCTCACCATCGACGGGCACTAATGAAAAACTGTTTTTT
few	-	13	TRBV5-5	TRBJ1-6	CASSFSDNSPLHF	TGTGCCAGCAGCTTCAGCGATAATTCACCCCTCCACTTT
-	-	13	TRBV10-3	TRBJ1-1	CAISVAVNTEAFF	TGTGCCATCAGTGTTGCGGTGAACACTGAAGCTTTCTTT
-	-	15	TRBV18	TRBJ2-5	CASSPPPPGIETQYF	TGTGCCAGCTCACCTCCCCCGCCCGGGATAGAGACCCAGTACTTC
many	TRBD1	15	TRBV20-1	TRBJ1-3	CSAPPGQGSGNTIYF	TGCAGTGCTCCCCCGGGACAGGGCTCTGGAAACACCATATATTTT
few	-	13	TRBV27	TRBJ2-1	CASSLWTVNEQFF	TGTGCCAGCAGTTTGTGGACAGTGAATGAGCAGTTCTTC